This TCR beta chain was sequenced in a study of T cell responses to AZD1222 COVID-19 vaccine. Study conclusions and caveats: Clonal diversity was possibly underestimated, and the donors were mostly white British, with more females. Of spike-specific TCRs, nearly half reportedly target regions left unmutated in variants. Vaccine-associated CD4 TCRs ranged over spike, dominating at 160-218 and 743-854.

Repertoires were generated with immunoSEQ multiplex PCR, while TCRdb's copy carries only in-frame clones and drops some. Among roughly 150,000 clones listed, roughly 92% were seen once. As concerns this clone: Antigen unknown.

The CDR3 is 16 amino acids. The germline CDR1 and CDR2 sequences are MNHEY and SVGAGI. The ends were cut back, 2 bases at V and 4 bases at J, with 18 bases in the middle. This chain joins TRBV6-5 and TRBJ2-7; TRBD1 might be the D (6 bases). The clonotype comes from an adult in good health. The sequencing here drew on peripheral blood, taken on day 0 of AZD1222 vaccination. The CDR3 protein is CASSYRPGHRLYEQYF. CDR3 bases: TGTGCCAGCAGTTACCGGCCGGGACATAGATTATACGAGCAGTACTTC.